These 28 T cell receptor beta chains were all obtained from the same sample, sequenced in a study of cytomegalovirus exposure and HLA in healthy donors. PCR amplification relied on 60 Vbeta primers (plus 13 Jbeta primers). Repertoires were generated with immunoSEQ multiplex PCR, while TCRdb's copy carries only in-frame clones and drops some. The repertoire includes more than 85,000 clones, around 75% of them detected once, and 6.9% sits in the top ten. Input material: PBMCs. These TCRs come from a man aged 25 to 40 in good health and CMV-seropositive.

The chain carries TRBV5-4 and TRBJ2-3; 10 bases map to TRBD2. Unmatched junction bases numbered 0, after V lost 1 base and J lost 1 base. Germline values: CDR1 SGHNT, CDR2 YYREEE (reference sequence). The CDR3 has 15 residues. The CDR3 here is CASSLSGGGTDTQYF. CDR3 DNA sequence: TGTGCCAGCAGCTTGAGCGGGGGGGGCACAGATACGCAGTATTTT.

The chain carries TRBV5-1 and TRBJ2-5; the match to TRBD1 covers 7 bases. Germline V gene lookup returns CDR1 SGHRS and CDR2 YFSETQ. The CDR3 contains 14 residues. V was pared by 4 bases and J by 5 bases, with 8 bases of the junction left unmatched. In DNA form, the CDR3 reads TGCGCCAGCAGCATGGGACAGTCCGGGGAGACCCAGTACTTC. Residues: CASSMGQSGETQYF.

This clone was seen only once. The gene calls are TRBV9 and TRBJ2-1; TRBD1 matches 7 bases. V lost 7 bases and J lost 5; bases outside the gene matches: 9. Germline V gives CDR1 SGDLS, CDR2 YYNGEE. The CDR3 covers 14 residues. The CDR3 region has the DNA TGTGCCAGCGAGACAGGGCTAAGAGACAATGAGCAGTTCTTC. Its protein is CASETGLRDNEQFF.

The CDR3 is CASSRGHLQETQYF. Written as DNA, the CDR3 is TGTGCCAGTAGCCGGGGACACCTCCAAGAGACCCAGTACTTC. This rearrangement joins TRBV19 to TRBJ2-5, with D tentatively TRBD1 (6 bases). There are 14 residues in the CDR3. CDR1 is LNHDA, CDR2 SQIVND, per germline (reference sequence). V was cut by 6 bases and J by 1 base, with 12 bases left in between.

The CDR3 sequence: CASSQDLRRGSSEQFF. CDR3 DNA sequence: TGCGCCAGCAGCCAAGATTTGAGGAGGGGATCGAGTGAGCAGTTCTTC. The chain recombines TRBV4-3 with TRBJ2-1; D is possibly TRBD2 (6 bases). Trimming took off 0 bases at V and 9 bases at J, with 18 bases between the two ends. Germline V gene lookup returns CDR1 LGHNA and CDR2 YSLEER. The length of the CDR3 is 16 residues.

The chain uses TRBV6-1 and TRBJ1-2; 11 bases map to TRBD1. CDR3 length: 16 amino acids. CDR1 is MNHNS and CDR2 is SASEGT in the germline V gene. Germline trimming cut 2 bases from V and 3 bases from J; bases unmatched to any gene: 5. CDR3 DNA: TGTGCCAGCAGTGAAAGACCGGGACAGGGGGACTATGGCTACACCTTC. Its protein product is CASSERPGQGDYGYTF.

In this sample, this clone turned up once. The chain links TRBV6-5 to TRBJ2-7, with D tentatively TRBD1 (5 bases). V lost 6 bases and J lost 2, with 11 bases in between. The CDR3 is 13 residues long. Germline loops: CDR1 MNHEY, CDR2 SVGAGI. CDR3 amino acids: CASRQERPYEQYF. In nucleotides, the CDR3 is TGTGCCAGCAGACAGGAACGTCCCTACGAGCAGTACTTC.

The chain couples TRBV27 to TRBJ1-3; tentatively, D is TRBD1 (5 bases). V was clipped by 4 bases and J by 0 bases, with 13 bases between them. The CDR3 has 16 amino acids. CDR1 is MNHEY and CDR2 is SMNVEV in the germline V gene (reference sequence). The CDR3 DNA follows: TGTGCCAGCAGTTCCATCACAGGAGACTCTGGAAACACCATATATTTT. Translating gives CASSSITGDSGNTIYF.

The rearrangement links TRBV28 to TRBJ1-3, with 8 bases aligning to TRBD1. The CDR3 is 16 residues long. CDR1 and CDR2 (germline): MDHEN, SYDVKM. The ends lost 5 bases at V and 2 bases at J; junction bases unmatched: 8. The CDR3 reads CASSIYKDRAGNTIYF. The CDR3 bases are TGTGCCAGCAGTATCTACAAGGACAGGGCTGGAAACACCATATATTTT.

This clone was found a few times. This chain uses TRBV6-4 with TRBJ1-1; perhaps TRBD1 as D (5 bases). CDR3 size: 14 residues. Germline V lookup: CDR1 MRHNA, CDR2 SNTAGT. V gave up 5 bases and J gave up 5 bases, with 15 bases separating them. The CDR3, as DNA: TGTGCCAGCAGTTCCCAGTCGGGGGGGACTGAAGCTTTCTTT. Translating gives CASSSQSGGTEAFF.

Written as DNA, the CDR3 is TGTGCCAGCGGTCCGTTGGGACAGATGAACACTGAAGCTTTCTTT. It specifies CASGPLGQMNTEAFF. This sequence joins TRBV28 and TRBJ1-1, with 7 bases fitting TRBD1. The CDR3 consists of 15 residues. J was trimmed by 0 bases and V by 8 bases; bases with no gene match: 9. CDR1 is MDHEN, CDR2 SYDVKM, per germline.

The chain recombines TRBV5-8 with TRBJ1-5; TRBD1 agrees at 8 bases. The junction had 2 bases not matched to a gene; V was cut back by 4 bases and J by 2 bases. Germline loops: CDR1 SGHTS, CDR2 YDEGEE. The CDR3 has 14 amino acids. For the CDR3, the DNA is TGTGCCAGCAGCGTGGACAGGGGCAATCAGCCCCAGCATTTT. It codes for CASSVDRGNQPQHF.

The CDR3: CASSEPEVSVGGNQPQHF. CDR3 nucleotides: TGCGCCAGCAGCGAGCCGGAGGTATCCGTTGGGGGCAATCAGCCCCAGCATTTT. The rearrangement joins TRBV10-1 to TRBJ1-5; D gene ambiguous. Trimming left V 6 bases short and J 2 bases short, with 23 bases between. Germline CDR1 WNHNN, CDR2 SYGVQD (reference sequence). The CDR3 runs to 18 residues.

The chain joins TRBV5-1 to TRBJ1-2, with 7 bases aligning to TRBD1. The CDR3 runs 14 residues. Germline loops: CDR1 SGHRS, CDR2 YFSETQ. Germline trimming cut 1 base from V and 4 bases from J; bases unmatched to any gene: 4. CDR3 protein: CASSLLQGGYGYTF. CDR3 in DNA: TGCGCCAGCAGCTTGCTCCAGGGGGGCTATGGCTACACCTTC.

Remarks on this clone: Other nucleotide sequences from this sample produce the same CDR3. The CDR3 sequence is CASSLSGGTEAFF. DNA of the CDR3: TGTGCCAGCAGTTTATCGGGGGGCACTGAAGCTTTCTTT. V and J are TRBV27 and TRBJ1-1; D is perhaps TRBD1 (5 bases). Between the trimmed V and J ends, which lost 0 bases and 4 bases, there was a span of 6 bases. This CDR3 region has 13 residues. Germline CDR1 reads MNHEY; CDR2 reads SMNVEV (reference sequence).

The gene calls are TRBV21-1 and TRBJ2-7; the table's D call of TRBD2 was not tested on the DNA. TRBV21-1 is an annotated pseudogene. The CDR3 sequence is 17 residues long. The CDR3 protein is CASSKVVRKPLLSEQYF. The CDR3 nucleotides read TGTGCCAGCAGCAAGGTGGTACGTAAACCCTTACTTTCCGAGCAGTACTTC.

CDR3 sequence: CASSQVNGHLTYEQYF. In DNA, the CDR3 is TGCGCCAGCAGCCAAGTAAACGGACACCTAACCTACGAGCAGTACTTC. The gene calls are TRBV4-1 and TRBJ2-7, with D possibly being TRBD1 (5 bases). The germline V gene encodes CDR1 MGHRA and CDR2 YSYEKL. This CDR3 has 16 amino acids. Between the trimmed V and J ends, which lost 1 base and 2 bases, there was a span of 15 bases.

CDR3 sequence (DNA): TGTGCCAGCAGTTACATGGGGGCAGGCGAGGAGTTCTTC. Translating gives CASSYMGAGEEFF. This chain uses TRBV6-5 with TRBJ2-1, with D maybe TRBD1 (6 bases). V was trimmed by 2 bases and J by 14 bases, leaving 16 bases between them. The CDR3 runs to 13 residues. Per germline, CDR1 MNHEY and CDR2 SVGAGI.

The chain is built from TRBV10-3 and TRBJ2-6; D may be TRBD1 (5 bases). Per germline, CDR1 ENHRY and CDR2 SYGVKD. CDR3 length: 15 amino acids. Deletions cut 5 bases from V and 0 bases from J, with 8 bases between. The CDR3, as DNA: TGTGCCATCAGTCAGGGATCCTCTGGGGCCAACGTCCTGACTTTC. This encodes CAISQGSSGANVLTF.

This chain links TRBV19 with TRBJ2-6; 8 nucleotides agree with TRBD1. Per the germline V gene, CDR1 is LNHDA and CDR2 is SQIVND (reference sequence). With 8 bases clipped from V and 0 bases from J, the junction kept 9 bases outside the gene matches. The CDR3 loop spans 17 amino acids. The CDR3 region has the DNA TGTGCCAGTGTCGGACAGGGAGGTGGCTCTGGGGCCAACGTCCTGACTTTC. Translating gives CASVGQGGGSGANVLTF.

The chain recombines TRBV5-6 with TRBJ2-2, with 9 bases aligning to TRBD2. Germline CDR1 is SGHDT and CDR2 is YYEEEE. This CDR3 has 15 amino acids. J lost 6 bases, V lost 0 bases, and 3 bases had no gene match. The CDR3 reads CASSLVAGGAGELFF. CDR3 sequence (DNA): TGTGCCAGCAGCTTGGTTGCGGGGGGGGCCGGGGAGCTGTTTTTT.

This clone occurred once. The chain couples TRBV23-1 to TRBJ1-1; 7 nucleotides match TRBD1. TRBV23-1 is filed as an ORF, its function uncertain. CDR3 length: 17 residues. V lost 2 bases and J lost 2; bases outside the gene matches: 11. In DNA form, the CDR3 reads TGCGCCAGCAGTCAACGTACCCTCTACAGGGGAAACACTGAAGCTTTCTTT. This encodes CASSQRTLYRGNTEAFF.

The V call is TRBV5-6, the J call TRBJ1-5, with unresolved D. CDR3 size: 16 residues. Germline CDR1 is SGHDT and CDR2 is YYEEEE. V gave up 5 bases and J gave up 7 bases, with 22 bases separating them. CDR3 loop: CASSPAISRASQPQHF. For the CDR3, the DNA is TGTGCCAGCAGTCCAGCGATAAGCAGAGCGAGCCAGCCCCAGCATTTT. Together with reference TRBV5-6 and TRBJ1-5, the CDR3 gives the full variable domain: DAGVTQSPTHLIKTRGQQVTLRCSPKSGHDTVSWYQQALGQGPQFIFQYYEEEERQRGNFPDRFSGHQFPNYSSELNVNALLLGDSALYLCASSPAISRASQPQHFGDGTRLSIL.

This clone was seen only a few times. The J gene is TRBJ1-2, the V gene TRBV6-1, with 12 positions matching TRBD1. The V segment lost 7 bases and the J segment 6 bases; nucleotides outside the gene matches: 9. Germline loops: CDR1 MNHNS, CDR2 SASEGT. The CDR3 contains 15 residues. CDR3 region: CASTPGQGAQDGYTF. CDR3 DNA: TGTGCCAGCACCCCGGGACAGGGGGCGCAGGATGGCTACACCTTC.

V and J are TRBV6-5 and TRBJ2-5; tentative D call: TRBD2 (5 bases). V lost 6 bases, J lost 0 bases, and 14 bases lay in between. The CDR3 runs 15 residues. Germline CDR1 MNHEY, CDR2 SVGAGI. The CDR3, as DNA: TGTGCCAGCAGCACCGGGAACCTCAACCAAGAGACCCAGTACTTC. Translation gives CASSTGNLNQETQYF.

The chain has TRBV6-5 and TRBJ2-5; the match to TRBD2 covers 10 bases. Looked up from germline, CDR1 is MNHEY and CDR2 is SVGAGI. V shed 8 bases, J shed 5 bases, and the junction held 11 bases outside the gene matches. The CDR3 contains 15 residues. The CDR3 loop reads CASQKRGGKWETQYF. The CDR3 nucleotides are TGTGCCAGCCAGAAGCGGGGGGGCAAGTGGGAGACCCAGTACTTC.

This chain connects TRBV18 to TRBJ2-4, with 8 bases identical to TRBD1. Unmatched junction bases numbered 10, after V lost 6 bases and J lost 6 bases. From germline, CDR1 is KGHSH and CDR2 LQKENI. The CDR3 has 15 amino acids. CDR3 in DNA: TGTGCCAGCTCGCCTTACCCCCAGGGGGCAAACATTCAGTACTTC. Translation gives CASSPYPQGANIQYF.

The chain's CDR3 is CASSLGTSGGAFNEQFF. CDR3 in DNA: TGTGCCAGCAGCCTTGGGACTAGCGGGGGAGCTTTCAATGAGCAGTTCTTC. The chain joins TRBV4-2 to TRBJ2-1; 14 bases are shared with TRBD2. CDR1 is LGHNA, CDR2 YNFKEQ, per germline. CDR3 size: 17 residues. Trimming cost V 4 bases and J 6 bases; bases outside gene matches: 8.